This record covers a single T cell receptor beta chain. The target antigen is unknown. These data belong to a study of cytomegalovirus exposure and HLA in healthy donors. Overall study findings and caveats: In a later analysis, V- and J-gene trimming of beta chains associated with a DCLRE1C missense variant, replicated independently. An analysis that came later showed most CMV-associated TCR beta chains appearing HLA-restricted.

The study ran its PCR with 60 Vbeta and 13 Jbeta primers. TCRdb's copy holds only in-frame clones and misses some; the assay was immunoSEQ multiplex PCR. Here the sample spans over 80,000 clones, around 80% being singletons. This CDR3 contains 17 residues. Unmatched junction bases numbered 13, after V lost 5 bases and J lost 3 bases. Germline V gene lookup returns CDR1 MNHEY and CDR2 SMNVEV (reference sequence). The genes are TRBV27 and TRBJ2-3; 8 bases fit TRBD1. The sample consisted of PBMCs. The receptor was isolated from a man in his 60s in good health and CMV-seropositive. The CDR3 nucleotides are TGTGCCAGCAGTCCCCCAAGGACAGGGAGGAAAACAGATACGCAGTATTTT. It specifies CASSPPRTGRKTDTQYF.